The present T cell receptor beta chain was sequenced within a study of blood T cell repertoires in COVID-19. Across the study: From the United States, Italy and Spain came samples of acute and convalescent COVID-19. Sources were T cells, B-cell-depleted T cells, or PBMCs; the material itself was cDNA or gDNA.

The ends lost 6 bases at V and 3 bases at J; junction bases unmatched: 7. The CDR3 runs 15 residues. Germline V gene sequence: CDR1 MDHEN, CDR2 SYDVKM. Participants were aged roughly 18 to 95 years, lived in over 20 US areas, and enrolled virtually. Donors in Cohort 3 who had recovered were those with two negative PCRs, healthcare professional clearance, or resolution of their symptoms. Some clones are missing from TCRdb's copy, which holds only in-frame ones; the method was immunoSEQ multiplex PCR. There are 250,000 to 300,000 clones in the sample; approximately 85% occur only once, and approximately 1.9% lies in the top ten.

The sample consisted of PBMCs or T cells enriched from blood (not recorded which). The TCR sequence derives from a woman aged 45-59 years who had recovered from COVID-19. J is TRBJ1-5 and V is TRBV28; 8 bases agree with TRBD1. The CDR3 here is CASSPLDRDNQPQHF. The CDR3 DNA sequence: TGTGCCAGCAGCCCACTGGACAGGGACAATCAGCCCCAGCATTTT.